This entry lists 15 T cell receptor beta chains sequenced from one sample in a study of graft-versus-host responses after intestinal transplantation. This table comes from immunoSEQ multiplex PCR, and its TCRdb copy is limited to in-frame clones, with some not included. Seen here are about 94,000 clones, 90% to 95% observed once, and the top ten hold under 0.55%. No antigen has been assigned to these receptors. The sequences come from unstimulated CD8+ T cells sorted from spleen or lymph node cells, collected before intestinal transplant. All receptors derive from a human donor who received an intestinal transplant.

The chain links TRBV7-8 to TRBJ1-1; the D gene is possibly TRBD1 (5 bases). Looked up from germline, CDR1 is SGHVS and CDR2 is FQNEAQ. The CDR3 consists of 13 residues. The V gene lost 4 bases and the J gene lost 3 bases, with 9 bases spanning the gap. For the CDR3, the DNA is TGTGCCAGCAGCTCAGGGTTAGACACTGAAGCTTTCTTT. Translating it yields CASSSGLDTEAFF.

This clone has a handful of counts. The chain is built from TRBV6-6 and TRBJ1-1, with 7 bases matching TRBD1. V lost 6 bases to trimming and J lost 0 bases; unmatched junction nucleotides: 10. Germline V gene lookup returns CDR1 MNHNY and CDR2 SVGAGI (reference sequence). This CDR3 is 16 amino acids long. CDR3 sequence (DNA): TGTGCCAGCAGCCTTCACAGGGGCTTCCTGAACACTGAAGCTTTCTTT. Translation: CASSLHRGFLNTEAFF.

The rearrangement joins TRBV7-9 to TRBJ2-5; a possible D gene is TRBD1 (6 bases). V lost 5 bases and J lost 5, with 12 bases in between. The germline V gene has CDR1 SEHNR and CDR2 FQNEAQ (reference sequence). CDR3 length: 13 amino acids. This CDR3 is CASSGTGTETQYF. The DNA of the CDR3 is TGTGCCAGCAGCGGTACAGGGACCGAGACCCAGTACTTC.

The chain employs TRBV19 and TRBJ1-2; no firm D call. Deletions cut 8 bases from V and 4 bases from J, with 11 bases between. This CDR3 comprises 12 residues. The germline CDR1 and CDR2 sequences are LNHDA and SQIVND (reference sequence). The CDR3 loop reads CASESTSYGYTF. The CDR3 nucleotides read TGTGCCAGTGAAAGTACCAGCTATGGCTACACCTTC.

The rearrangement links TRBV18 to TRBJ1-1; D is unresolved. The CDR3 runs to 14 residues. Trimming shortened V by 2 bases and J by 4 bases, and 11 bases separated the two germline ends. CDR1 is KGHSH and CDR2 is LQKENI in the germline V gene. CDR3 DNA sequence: TGTGCCAGCTCACCAGGAGAGACCTTCACTGAAGCTTTCTTT. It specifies CASSPGETFTEAFF.

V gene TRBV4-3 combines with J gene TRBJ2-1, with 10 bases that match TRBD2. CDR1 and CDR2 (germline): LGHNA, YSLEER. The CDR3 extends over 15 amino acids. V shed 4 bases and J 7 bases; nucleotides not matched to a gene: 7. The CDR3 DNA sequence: TGCGCCAGCAGCCGAGGAGCGGGGGGGCTGAATGAGCAGTTCTTC. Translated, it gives CASSRGAGGLNEQFF.

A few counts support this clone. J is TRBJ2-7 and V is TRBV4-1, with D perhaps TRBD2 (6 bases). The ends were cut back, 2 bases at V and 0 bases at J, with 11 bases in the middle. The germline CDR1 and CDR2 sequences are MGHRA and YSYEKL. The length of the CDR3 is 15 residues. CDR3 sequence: CASSQSSGFSYEQYF. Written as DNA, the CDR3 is TGCGCCAGCAGCCAATCCAGCGGGTTCTCCTACGAGCAGTACTTC.

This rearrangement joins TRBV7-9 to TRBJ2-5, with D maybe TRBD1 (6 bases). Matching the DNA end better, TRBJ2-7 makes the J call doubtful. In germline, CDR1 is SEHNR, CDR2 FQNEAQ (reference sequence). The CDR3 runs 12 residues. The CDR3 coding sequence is TGTGCCAGCTCAGGGGAGAACTACGAGCAGTACTTC. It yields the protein CASSGENYEQYF.

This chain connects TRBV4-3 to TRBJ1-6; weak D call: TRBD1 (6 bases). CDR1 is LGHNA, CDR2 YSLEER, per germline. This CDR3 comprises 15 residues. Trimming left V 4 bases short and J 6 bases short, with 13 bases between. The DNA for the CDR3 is TGCGCCAGCAGCCCCGGGGGGCAAGGTAATTCACCCCTCCACTTT. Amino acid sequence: CASSPGGQGNSPLHF.

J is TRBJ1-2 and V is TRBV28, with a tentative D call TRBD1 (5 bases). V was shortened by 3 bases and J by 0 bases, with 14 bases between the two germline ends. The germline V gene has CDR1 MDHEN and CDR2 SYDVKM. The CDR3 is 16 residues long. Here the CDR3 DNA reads TGTGCCAGCAGTTTTACAGTAGAGACAGCTAACTATGGCTACACCTTC. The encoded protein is CASSFTVETANYGYTF.

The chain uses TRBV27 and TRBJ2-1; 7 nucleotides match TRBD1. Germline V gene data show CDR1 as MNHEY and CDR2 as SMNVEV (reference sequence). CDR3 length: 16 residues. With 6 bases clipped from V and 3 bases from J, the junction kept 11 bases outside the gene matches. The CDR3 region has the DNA TGTGCCAGCAGCGTAGGGGCCTGGGACAGCTACAATGAGCAGTTCTTC. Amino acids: CASSVGAWDSYNEQFF.

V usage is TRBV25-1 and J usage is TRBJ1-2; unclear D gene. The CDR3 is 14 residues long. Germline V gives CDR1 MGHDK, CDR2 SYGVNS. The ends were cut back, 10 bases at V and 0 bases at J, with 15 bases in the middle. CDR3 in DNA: TGTGCCAACCCCAGATGCATTTCTAACTATGGCTACACCTTC. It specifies CANPRCISNYGYTF.

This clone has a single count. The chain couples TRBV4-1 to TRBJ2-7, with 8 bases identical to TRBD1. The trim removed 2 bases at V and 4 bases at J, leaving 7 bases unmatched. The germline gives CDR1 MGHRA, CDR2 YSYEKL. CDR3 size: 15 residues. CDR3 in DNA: TGCGCCAGCAGCCAATACGCGACAGGGGAATACGAGCAGTACTTC. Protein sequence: CASSQYATGEYEQYF.

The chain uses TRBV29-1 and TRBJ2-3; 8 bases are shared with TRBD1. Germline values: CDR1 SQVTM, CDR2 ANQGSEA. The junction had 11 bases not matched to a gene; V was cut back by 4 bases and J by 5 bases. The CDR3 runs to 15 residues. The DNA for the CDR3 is TGCAGCGTTGTGTTTAGGGGACAGGCTTTAGATACGCAGTATTTT. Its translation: CSVVFRGQALDTQYF.

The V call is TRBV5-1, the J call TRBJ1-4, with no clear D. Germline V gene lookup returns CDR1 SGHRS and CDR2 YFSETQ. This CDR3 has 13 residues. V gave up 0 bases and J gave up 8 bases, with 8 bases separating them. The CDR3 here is CASSLGKPEKLFF. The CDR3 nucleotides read TGCGCCAGCAGCTTGGGAAAGCCCGAAAAACTGTTTTTT.